These 25 T cell receptor beta chains were all obtained from the same sample, sequenced in a study of early T cells in non-severe SARS-CoV-2 infection. TCRdb reprocessed the 5' RACE reads via MiXCR and lists one record per CDR3 protein. The repertoire has 40,000 to 45,000 distinct CDR3 sequences, 12% of them found once; the top ten carry about a sixth. The sequenced material came from whole blood. The receptors were sampled from an adult who was a healthcare worker with PCR-confirmed SARS-CoV-2 infection or an uninfected control (not recorded which).

At least ten counts were recorded for this clonotype. The rearrangement uses TRBV6-5 and TRBJ1-4; no reliable D call. The V gene lost 0 bases and the J gene lost 10 bases, with 6 bases spanning the gap. CDR1 is MNHEY and CDR2 is SVGAGI in the germline V gene. This CDR3 has 12 residues. The CDR3, as DNA: TGTGCCAGCAGTTACTCGAGTGGAAAACTGTTTTTT. Its translation: CASSYSSGKLFF.

This clonotype occurred a few times. This chain connects TRBV10-3 to TRBJ2-7; 7 positions match TRBD1. The trim removed 0 bases at V and 4 bases at J, leaving 6 bases unmatched. The CDR3 extends over 15 amino acids. Germline-derived CDR1 and CDR2 are ENHRY and SYGVKD. CDR3: CAISESGTAFYEQYF. In DNA, the CDR3 is TGTGCCATCAGTGAGTCAGGGACAGCCTTTTACGAGCAGTACTTC.

J is TRBJ1-5 and V is TRBV19; 9 positions agree with TRBD1. V lost 3 bases, J lost 6 bases, and 6 bases stayed unmatched. This CDR3 is built from 15 residues. CDR1 LNHDA and CDR2 SQIVND come from the germline V gene (reference sequence). In DNA form, the CDR3 reads TGTGCCAGTAGTATCCCCGGACAGGGGTTTCAGCCCCAGCATTTT. Translating it yields CASSIPGQGFQPQHF.

The table lists this clonotype with a few counts. This chain links TRBV5-6 with TRBJ2-5, with a weak D call TRBD2 (5 bases). Trimming took 2 bases from V and 0 from J, leaving 8 bases between them. CDR3 size: 14 residues. Germline V gene lookup returns CDR1 SGHDT and CDR2 YYEEEE. As DNA, the CDR3 is TGTGCCAGCAGCTTACCAGCGGACCAAGAGACCCAGTACTTC. Protein product: CASSLPADQETQYF.

V and J are TRBV20-1 and TRBJ2-2; 9 positions agree with TRBD2. The germline CDR1 and CDR2 sequences are DFQATT and SNEGSKA (reference sequence). This CDR3 spans 19 amino acids. V gave up 2 bases and J gave up 1 base; unmatched junction bases: 14. CDR3 sequence (DNA): TGCAGTGCTAGAACTCGTGGGACTAGCAGACTTCTGAACACCGGGGAGCTGTTTTTT. This translates into CSARTRGTSRLLNTGELFF.

This clonotype was seen repeatedly, ten times or more. This chain links TRBV19 with TRBJ1-1; D is ambiguous. This CDR3 is built from 13 residues. CDR1 and CDR2 from the germline V gene are LNHDA and SQIVND (reference sequence). Trimming pared 3 bases from V and 5 bases from J, leaving 10 bases between. CDR3 nucleotides: TGTGCCAGTAGTATGTACGTGGAGACTGAAGCTTTCTTT. It is translated as CASSMYVETEAFF.

V is TRBV7-6 and J is TRBJ1-4; D possibly corresponds to TRBD1 (5 bases). CDR1 is SGHVS and CDR2 is FNYEAQ in the germline V gene. CDR3 length equals 16 residues. Trimming took off 4 bases at V and 3 bases at J, with 15 bases between the two ends. This CDR3 is CASSSRWDRPNEKLFF. The DNA of the CDR3 is TGTGCCAGCAGCTCCCGGTGGGACCGACCTAATGAAAAACTGTTTTTT.

The chain has TRBV5-1 and TRBJ2-3; possibly TRBD1 for D (5 bases). CDR1 and CDR2 (germline): SGHRS, YFSETQ. The CDR3 length is 15 residues. V lost 1 base and J 0 bases, leaving 9 bases between the germline ends. CDR3 amino acids: CASSLWGTSTDTQYF. CDR3 DNA: TGCGCCAGCAGCTTGTGGGGCACCAGCACAGATACGCAGTATTTT. Based on the CDR3 plus reference TRBV5-1 and TRBJ2-3, the full variable domain is KAGVTQTPRYLIKTRGQQVTLSCSPISGHRSVSWYQQTPGQGLQFLFEYFSETQRNKGNFPGRFSGRQFSNSRSEMNVSTLELGDSALYLCASSLWGTSTDTQYFGPGTRLTVL.

By share, this clonotype counts as medium-sized. This rearrangement joins TRBV3-1 to TRBJ1-5; TRBD1 matches 7 bases. With V trimmed by 1 base and J by 6 bases, 6 bases remained unmatched. Germline CDR1 reads LGHDT; CDR2 reads YNNKEL (reference sequence). This CDR3 is built from 15 residues. The CDR3 sequence: CASSQATGVGQPQHF. CDR3 coding DNA: TGTGCCAGCAGCCAAGCTACAGGGGTGGGTCAGCCCCAGCATTTT.

This clonotype came up a few times. The chain is built from TRBV29-1 and TRBJ1-1, with 9 nucleotides matching TRBD1. The CDR3 is 14 residues long. J was trimmed by 5 bases and V by 5 bases; bases with no gene match: 9. Germline CDR1 and CDR2: SQVTM and ANQGSEA. CDR3 DNA: TGCAGCGTTCTTACGGGACAGGGAAGAACTGAAGCTTTCTTT. Its translation: CSVLTGQGRTEAFF.

This clonotype has a handful of counts. J is TRBJ2-3 and V is TRBV19, with no clear D. The V end lost 4 bases, the J end lost 6 bases, and 11 bases lay between the germline ends. CDR1 and CDR2 (germline): LNHDA, SQIVND (reference sequence). This CDR3 region has 13 residues. In DNA, the CDR3 is TGTGCCAGTAGTAGACAAAGGTTGGATACGCAGTATTTT. This sequence encodes CASSRQRLDTQYF.

The chain couples TRBV20-1 to TRBJ2-1; possibly TRBD1 or TRBD2 for D (6 bases each). Germline CDR1 is DFQATT and CDR2 is SNEGSKA (reference sequence). The CDR3 spans 14 residues. Trimming stripped 3 bases from V and 10 bases from J, with 19 bases between. CDR3 amino acids: CSASPSGLQGEQFF. CDR3 sequence (DNA): TGCAGTGCTAGCCCCTCGGGACTTCAGGGGGAGCAGTTCTTC.

Ten or more counts support this clonotype. J is TRBJ2-1 and V is TRBV29-1; 8 bases line up with TRBD1. Germline values: CDR1 SQVTM, CDR2 ANQGSEA. The CDR3 spans 14 residues. After removal of 8 bases from V and 4 bases from J, the junction contained 10 bases not matched to a gene. The CDR3 spells CSFTGTGIYNEQFF. In nucleotides, the CDR3 is TGCAGCTTCACCGGGACAGGTATTTACAATGAGCAGTTCTTC.

In this sample, this clonotype turned up a few times. The CDR3 is CASSPLFPGELFF. CDR3 nucleotides: TGTGCCAGCAGCCCTCTCTTTCCCGGGGAGCTGTTTTTT. The chain carries TRBV7-3 and TRBJ2-2; D call uncertain. Germline V lookup: CDR1 SGHTA, CDR2 FQGTGA. The CDR3 sequence is 13 residues long. V shed 5 bases and J shed 6 bases, with 10 bases lying between them.

In this sample, this clonotype turned up many times. The chain joins TRBV9 to TRBJ2-1; 7 nucleotides match TRBD1. The germline CDR1 and CDR2 sequences are SGDLS and YYNGEE. V was pared by 0 bases and J by 1 base, with 16 bases of the junction left unmatched. This CDR3 contains 20 residues. The CDR3 nucleotides are TGTGCCAGCAGCGTAGCCCCGGGACAGACAGCAGTAATATCCTACAATGAGCAGTTCTTC. The encoded protein is CASSVAPGQTAVISYNEQFF.

At least ten counts were recorded for this clonotype. The gene calls are TRBV14 and TRBJ1-2; no clear D. This CDR3 has 14 amino acids. V lost 0 bases to trimming and J lost 8 bases, with 13 bases between them. Germline V gene lookup returns CDR1 SGHDN and CDR2 FVKESK. The CDR3 is CASSQEGRGSGYTF. CDR3 nucleotides: TGTGCCAGCAGCCAAGAAGGGAGAGGGAGCGGCTACACCTTC.

This clonotype was counted many times. The chain is built from TRBV5-1 and TRBJ1-2, with D possibly TRBD1 on 6 matching bases. Germline CDR1 reads SGHRS; CDR2 reads YFSETQ. This CDR3 is 13 amino acids long. V lost 1 base and J lost 5, with 9 bases in between. The CDR3 DNA sequence: TGCGCCAGCAGCTTGCGGGGGGCGTATGGCTACACCTTC. Residues: CASSLRGAYGYTF.

This clonotype has more than one count but fewer than ten. The J gene is TRBJ2-3, the V gene TRBV7-8; no clear D gene. V was trimmed by 6 bases and J by 0 bases, leaving 10 bases between them. There are 14 residues in the CDR3. CDR1 and CDR2 (germline): SGHVS, FQNEAQ. The CDR3 reads CASRALGSTDTQYF. In DNA, the CDR3 is TGTGCCAGCAGAGCCCTAGGGAGCACAGATACGCAGTATTTT.

The chain uses TRBV29-1 and TRBJ2-2; D remains ambiguous. CDR1 is SQVTM and CDR2 is ANQGSEA in the germline V gene. This CDR3 is built from 14 residues. The ends were cut back, 5 bases at V and 1 base at J, with 11 bases in the middle. CDR3 amino acids: CSVLKAMNTGELFF. CDR3 in DNA: TGCAGCGTTCTTAAGGCTATGAACACCGGGGAGCTGTTTTTT.

About this clonotype: With a much larger clone just one base away, this may be a read error. J is TRBJ2-3 and V is TRBV29-1; no firm D call. Germline V gene sequence: CDR1 SQVTM, CDR2 ANQGSEA. The ends were cut back, 4 bases at V and 4 bases at J, with 3 bases in the middle. The CDR3 covers 10 residues. The DNA of the CDR3 is TGCAGCGTTGGTCCAGATACGCAGTATTTT. Translated: CSVGPDTQYF.

The chain employs TRBV29-1 and TRBJ2-7; 8 nucleotides match TRBD1. This CDR3 region has 15 residues. V shed 6 bases, J shed 4 bases, and the junction held 14 bases outside the gene matches. Per germline, CDR1 SQVTM and CDR2 ANQGSEA. CDR3 coding DNA: TGCAGCGTCGGTGGTAAAGACAGGGGAGGTTACGAGCAGTACTTC. Translated, it gives CSVGGKDRGGYEQYF.

In this sample, this clonotype turned up a few times. The V and J genes are TRBV28 and TRBJ2-7; 7 positions agree with TRBD1. V lost 6 bases, J lost 3 bases, and 5 bases stayed unmatched. Germline assignment: CDR1 MDHEN and CDR2 SYDVKM. This CDR3 comprises 13 residues. The CDR3 is CASSPGTDYEQYF. DNA for the CDR3: TGTGCCAGCAGCCCTGGGACAGACTACGAGCAGTACTTC. The variable domain in full, completed from reference TRBV28 and TRBJ2-7, reads DVKVTQSSRYLVKRTGEKVFLECVQDMDHENMFWYRQDPGLGLRLIYFSYDVKMKEKGDIPEGYSVSREKKERFSLILESASTNQTSMYLCASSPGTDYEQYFGPGTRLTVT.

The rearrangement links TRBV11-2 to TRBJ1-1; no clear D gene. Germline CDR1 reads SGHAT; CDR2 reads FQNNGV. The CDR3 is 15 amino acids. V lost 0 bases, J lost 1 base, and 9 bases lay in between. In nucleotides, the CDR3 is TGTGCCAGCAGCTTAGAGGGAAAGAGGAACACTGAAGCTTTCTTT. It translates to CASSLEGKRNTEAFF. The full variable domain, its missing parts supplied by reference TRBV11-2 and TRBJ1-1, is EAGVAQSPRYKIIEKRQSVAFWCNPISGHATLYWYQQILGQGPKLLIQFQNNGVVDDSQLPKDRFSAERLKGVDSTLKIQPAKLEDSAVYLCASSLEGKRNTEAFFGQGTRLTVV.

The chain links TRBV12-3 or TRBV12-4 to TRBJ1-2; TRBD1 matches 9 bases. CDR3 length: 15 residues. The junction had 10 bases not matched to a gene; V was cut back by 6 bases and J by 5 bases. The CDR3 reads CASRSNRGRGYGYTF. DNA of the CDR3: TGTGCCAGCAGGTCTAACAGGGGGCGCGGGTATGGCTACACCTTC.

In its sample, this clonotype was seen many times. The chain carries TRBV7-2 and TRBJ2-7, with TRBD1 matching over 8 bases. This CDR3 spans 14 amino acids. V trimming: 5 bases; J trimming: 0 bases; junction bases outside the gene matches: 3. Germline loops: CDR1 SGHTA, CDR2 FQGNSA. The CDR3 coding sequence is TGTGCCAGCAGCCGGACAGGGAACTCCTACGAGCAGTACTTC. Amino acid sequence: CASSRTGNSYEQYF.